A single count supports the clone carrying this T cell receptor beta chain. Its antigen is not identified. The table came from immunoSEQ multiplex PCR; TCRdb's copy has only in-frame clones and leaves some out. Of about 120,000 clones listed, roughly nine tenths were seen once; the top ten hold more than 2.5%. Trimming shortened V by 0 bases and J by 3 bases, and 17 bases separated the two germline ends. The CDR3 spans 17 residues. The germline V gene encodes CDR1 MNHEY and CDR2 SVGEGT. These data originate in a study of T cell responses to AZD1222 COVID-19 vaccine. Study-wide points: White British ancestry dominated among donors, who included more females, and clonal diversity was possibly underestimated. Reports indicate that nearly half of spike-specific TCRs are directed at unmutated variant regions. Only a handful of people who got AZD1222 tested seropositive at baseline. Repertoire samples came only from after the peak T cell response.

Sequencing used peripheral blood, obtained on day 0 of AZD1222 vaccination. This chain uses TRBV6-2 or TRBV6-3 with TRBJ2-5; a weak D match, TRBD1 (6 bases). The origin of this receptor is an adult in good health. The CDR3 sequence is CASSYSRRPAGEETQYF. DNA of the CDR3: TGTGCCAGCAGTTACTCGAGGCGTCCGGCAGGGGAAGAGACCCAGTACTTC.